This passage covers 7 T cell receptor beta chains from one sample sequenced in a study of blood T cell repertoires in COVID-19. Only in-frame clones appear in the TCRdb table, and some are missing; sequencing was by immunoSEQ multiplex PCR. The sample holds 100,000 or so clones; approximately 92% are singletons and the top ten take approximately 5.8%. The sample comprised peripheral blood. These receptors were taken from a middle-aged man with active COVID-19.

The chain recombines TRBV6-1 with TRBJ2-3; TRBD2 agrees at 13 bases. Germline V gene data show CDR1 as MNHNS and CDR2 as SASEGT. CDR3 length: 18 amino acids. V was clipped by 0 bases and J by 5 bases; unmatched bases: 8. CDR3 protein: CASSEAPRTSGRGDTQYF. CDR3 DNA sequence: TGTGCCAGCAGTGAAGCCCCGAGGACTAGCGGGAGAGGAGATACGCAGTATTTT.

The rearrangement uses TRBV28 and TRBJ2-6; D is ambiguous. The CDR3 is 12 amino acids. V was cut by 8 bases and J by 4 bases, with 6 bases left in between. Germline lookup yields CDR1 MDHEN and CDR2 SYDVKM. This CDR3 reads CASLSGANVLTF. The CDR3 DNA reads TGTGCCAGCCTCTCCGGGGCCAACGTCCTGACTTTC.

The chain combines TRBV2 with TRBJ2-5; D may be TRBD2 (5 bases). CDR3 size: 17 residues. Germline loops: CDR1 SNHLY, CDR2 FYNNEI. Trimming pared 0 bases from V and 1 base from J, leaving 15 bases between. CDR3 protein: CASSEAGRFDSQETQYF. DNA of the CDR3: TGTGCCAGCAGTGAAGCGGGGAGATTCGATTCCCAAGAGACCCAGTACTTC.

The CDR3 loop reads CASSLSYSGNTIYF. Here the CDR3 DNA reads TGTGCCAGCAGTTTATCCTACTCTGGAAACACCATATATTTT. The chain combines TRBV28 with TRBJ1-3; D gene unclear. The CDR3 consists of 14 residues. CDR1 and CDR2 from the germline V gene are MDHEN and SYDVKM. V was cut by 1 base and J by 0 bases, with 4 bases left in between.

The chain carries TRBV5-1 and TRBJ2-3; weak D call: TRBD1 (6 bases). Germline CDR1 SGHRS, CDR2 YFSETQ. V lost 3 bases to trimming and J lost 0 bases, with 17 bases between them. The CDR3 spans 17 residues. CDR3: CASSSGQIFSSTDTQYF. CDR3 DNA sequence: TGCGCCAGCAGCTCCGGACAGATTTTTTCTAGCACAGATACGCAGTATTTT.

This clone was recorded a few times. V usage is TRBV6-2 or TRBV6-3 and J usage is TRBJ2-7, with TRBD2 as a possible D gene (6 bases). The CDR3 sequence is 13 residues long. Trimming removed 2 bases from V and 4 bases from J, with 9 bases in between. The V gene's germline CDR1 is MNHEY and CDR2 SVGEGT. CDR3 region: CASSYGLAYEQYF. CDR3 nucleotides: TGTGCCAGCAGTTACGGGCTAGCGTACGAGCAGTACTTC.

This chain uses TRBV9 with TRBJ2-5, with D perhaps TRBD1 (6 bases). Germline-derived CDR1 and CDR2 are SGDLS and YYNGEE. Between the trimmed V and J ends, which lost 3 bases and 2 bases, there was a span of 11 bases. The length of the CDR3 is 14 residues. This chain's CDR3 is CASSGGGDQETQYF. The CDR3 DNA sequence: TGTGCCAGCAGCGGAGGGGGAGATCAAGAGACCCAGTACTTC.